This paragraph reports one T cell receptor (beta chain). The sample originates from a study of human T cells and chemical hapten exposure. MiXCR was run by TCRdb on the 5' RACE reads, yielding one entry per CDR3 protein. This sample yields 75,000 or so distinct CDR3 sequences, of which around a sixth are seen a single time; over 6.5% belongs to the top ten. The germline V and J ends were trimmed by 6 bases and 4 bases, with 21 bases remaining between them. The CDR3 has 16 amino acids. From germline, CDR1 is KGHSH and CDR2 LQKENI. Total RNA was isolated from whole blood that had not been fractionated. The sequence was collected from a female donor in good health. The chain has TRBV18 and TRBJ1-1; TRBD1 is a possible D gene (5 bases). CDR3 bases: TGTGCCAGCTCCAGCAGGGTCGCATTGGGGAGCACTGAAGCTTTCTTT. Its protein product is CASSSRVALGSTEAFF.